These 26 T cell receptor beta chains originate from one sample sequenced in a study of blood T cells in healthy people across ages. It was with a sample-barcoded 5' primer and a J-beta primer mix that a second PCR of about 6 to 12 cycles was run. TCRdb reprocessed the 5' RACE reads via MiXCR and lists one record per CDR3 protein. In the table there are about 760,000 distinct CDR3 sequences, more than 50% of which are singletons. The sequenced material came from blood. Source of these receptors: a man between 40 and 49 years old in good health.

This clonotype was seen only once. This rearrangement joins TRBV27 to TRBJ2-7, with 7 bases lining up with TRBD1. J gave up 7 bases and V 1 base, and 13 bases lay outside the gene matches. The CDR3 extends over 16 amino acids. Germline V gives CDR1 MNHEY, CDR2 SMNVEV (reference sequence). The CDR3: CASSLFPRTGPREQYF. The CDR3 nucleotides read TGTGCCAGCAGTTTATTCCCCCGGACAGGCCCCCGTGAGCAGTACTTC.

This clonotype was seen more than once but under ten times. V and J are TRBV13 and TRBJ2-7, with D possibly TRBD2 on 7 matching bases. V was shortened by 5 bases and J by 2 bases, with 16 bases between the two germline ends. This CDR3 is 15 amino acids long. In germline, CDR1 is PRHDT, CDR2 FYEKMQ (reference sequence). The CDR3 is CASSLGASGAYEQYF. The CDR3 region has the DNA TGTGCCAGCAGCCTGGGGGCTAGCGGCGCCTACGAGCAGTACTTC.

This clonotype was observed a few times. The chain combines TRBV20-1 with TRBJ2-3, with 14 bases lining up with TRBD2. Germline V gene data show CDR1 as DFQATT and CDR2 as SNEGSKA (reference sequence). V dropped 4 bases and J dropped 6; count of bases not matched to a gene: 12. The CDR3 length is 17 residues. In nucleotides, the CDR3 is TGCAGTGCTACCGGGACTAGCGGGAGCGGGTTAGCGGATACGCAGTATTTT. It translates to CSATGTSGSGLADTQYF.

V usage is TRBV4-3 and J usage is TRBJ1-2; D not resolved. The CDR3 loop spans 15 amino acids. The V gene lost 0 bases and the J gene lost 8 bases, with 16 bases spanning the gap. Germline V CDR1 and CDR2: LGHNA, YSLEER. The CDR3 loop is CASSQDGNFGRGYTF. The CDR3 nucleotides read TGCGCCAGCAGCCAAGATGGGAACTTCGGACGGGGCTACACCTTC.

The chain joins TRBV27 to TRBJ2-7; maybe TRBD1 (6 bases). V lost 3 bases and J 4 bases, leaving 19 bases between the germline ends. CDR1 is MNHEY and CDR2 is SMNVEV in the germline V gene (reference sequence). CDR3 length equals 16 residues. CDR3 region: CASSFWGSTGLYEQYF. CDR3 sequence (DNA): TGTGCCAGCAGTTTTTGGGGATCAACAGGGTTATACGAGCAGTACTTC.

This chain joins TRBV2 and TRBJ1-5; D not resolved. Deletions cut 4 bases from V and 9 bases from J, with 16 bases between. Germline CDR1 reads SNHLY; CDR2 reads FYNNEI. The CDR3 is 14 residues long. The chain's CDR3 is CASSGIETMWPQHF. In DNA form, the CDR3 reads TGTGCCAGCAGTGGAATCGAGACGATGTGGCCCCAGCATTTT. Combining the CDR3 with reference TRBV2 and TRBJ1-5 gives the whole variable domain EPEVTQTPSHQVTQMGQEVILRCVPISNHLYFYWYRQILGQKVEFLVSFYNNEISEKSEIFDDQFSVERPDGSNFTLKIRSTKLEDSAMYFCASSGIETMWPQHFGDGTRLSIL.

This clonotype was counted between two and nine times. This chain joins TRBV6-5 and TRBJ2-4; 8 bases fit TRBD1. Germline CDR1 MNHEY, CDR2 SVGAGI. V shed 4 bases and J 8 bases; nucleotides not matched to a gene: 7. This CDR3 spans 14 amino acids. CDR3 loop: CASSFRGHGYIQYF. CDR3 in DNA: TGTGCCAGCAGTTTCAGGGGGCATGGGTACATTCAGTACTTC.

This clonotype came up a few times. V usage is TRBV4-2 and J usage is TRBJ2-3; 8 bases fit TRBD1. This CDR3 is 17 amino acids long. V shed 5 bases and J 4 bases; nucleotides not matched to a gene: 14. Germline values: CDR1 LGHNA, CDR2 YNFKEQ. The DNA of the CDR3 is TGTGCCAGCAGCTACTCATACGACAGGGGAAGGCCAGATACGCAGTATTTT. This gives the protein CASSYSYDRGRPDTQYF.

On this clonotype: A read error is possible here, since a much larger clone lies one base away. The V and J genes are TRBV4-3 and TRBJ1-2; no clear D gene. CDR3 length: 13 amino acids. Germline V gives CDR1 LGHNA, CDR2 YSLEER. Deletions cut 1 base from V and 10 bases from J, with 13 bases between. The CDR3 bases are TGCGCCAGCAGCCAAGTGGGGATTACAGCCTACACCTTC. The encoded protein is CASSQVGITAYTF.

The chain links TRBV14 to TRBJ2-6, with D uncertain. The V end lost 5 bases, the J end lost 0 bases, and 8 bases lay between the germline ends. CDR1 and CDR2 from the germline V gene are SGHDN and FVKESK. This CDR3 is built from 15 residues. The CDR3 region has the DNA TGTGCCAGCAGCAACAGCGTCTCTGGGGCCAACGTCCTGACTTTC. Translating it yields CASSNSVSGANVLTF. The variable domain in full, completed from reference TRBV14 and TRBJ2-6, reads EAGVTQFPSHSVIEKGQTVTLRCDPISGHDNLYWYRRVMGKEIKFLLHFVKESKQDESGMPNNRFLAERTGGTYSTLKVQPAELEDSGVYFCASSNSVSGANVLTFGAGSRLTVL.

A few counts support this clonotype. The chain links TRBV3-1 to TRBJ2-7; possibly TRBD2 for D (5 bases). Trimming stripped 4 bases from V and 3 bases from J, with 13 bases between. This CDR3 is built from 14 residues. Germline assignment: CDR1 LGHDT and CDR2 YNNKEL (reference sequence). Written as DNA, the CDR3 is TGTGCCAGCAGCCTTGGCCGGGATCTCTACGAGCAGTACTTC. Amino acid sequence: CASSLGRDLYEQYF.

This chain connects TRBV20-1 to TRBJ2-4; TRBD2 matches 14 bases. Looked up from germline, CDR1 is DFQATT and CDR2 is SNEGSKA (reference sequence). V shed 3 bases, J shed 8 bases, and the junction held 9 bases outside the gene matches. The CDR3 consists of 16 residues. The CDR3 sequence is CSARGTSGRSWDIQYF. CDR3 nucleotides: TGCAGTGCTAGGGGGACTAGCGGGAGATCTTGGGACATTCAGTACTTC.

The V and J genes are TRBV4-1 and TRBJ1-2; D is perhaps TRBD1 (5 bases). This CDR3 contains 16 residues. The V gene lost 0 bases and the J gene lost 8 bases, with 19 bases spanning the gap. Germline V gene data show CDR1 as MGHRA and CDR2 as YSYEKL. The CDR3 region is CASSQESEGSIGGYTF. CDR3 DNA: TGCGCCAGCAGCCAAGAATCTGAGGGGAGCATTGGAGGCTACACCTTC.

This clonotype was counted a few times. The chain has TRBV25-1 and TRBJ2-5; TRBD1 aligns across 7 bases. The germline gives CDR1 MGHDK, CDR2 SYGVNS. The CDR3 extends over 16 amino acids. The trim removed 4 bases at V and 5 bases at J, leaving 13 bases unmatched. For the CDR3, the DNA is TGTGCCAGCAGTGTACCGGGACAGATTTATCAGGAGACCCAGTACTTC. Protein: CASSVPGQIYQETQYF.

This clonotype has a handful of counts. The genes are TRBV6-1 and TRBJ2-1; 11 bases are shared with TRBD2. The germline V gene has CDR1 MNHNS and CDR2 SASEGT. There are 17 residues in the CDR3. V lost 11 bases to trimming and J lost 8 bases; unmatched junction nucleotides: 20. The CDR3 nucleotides are TGTGCCTCCATGGGACTAGCGGCGACCTCCAATAGGGATGAGCAGTTCTTC. It specifies CASMGLAATSNRDEQFF.

CDR3 DNA: TGTGCCACCAGTGATTGGGGGACCCAAAACACCGGGGAGCTGTTTTTT. Translating gives CATSDWGTQNTGELFF. The chain is built from TRBV24-1 and TRBJ2-2; the D call may be TRBD1 or TRBD2 (5 bases each). CDR3 length: 16 residues. Trimming left V 2 bases short and J 2 bases short, with 11 bases between. Per germline, CDR1 KGHDR and CDR2 SFDVKD.

Concerning this clonotype: The junction departs from the called germline gene at one end, perhaps through a read error. The chain has TRBV20-1 and TRBJ2-1, with 13 bases that match TRBD2. Germline CDR1 and CDR2: DFQATT and SNEGSKA (reference sequence). The CDR3 totals 16 residues. CDR3 in amino acids: CSTRGGLAGAGSEQFF. CDR3 bases: TGCAGTACTAGAGGAGGACTAGCGGGAGCTGGTTCTGAGCAGTTCTTC.

The gene calls are TRBV29-1 and TRBJ2-3; D possibly matches TRBD1 or TRBD2 (5 bases each). Trimming took off 6 bases at V and 3 bases at J, with 16 bases between the two ends. Germline V gene data show CDR1 as SQVTM and CDR2 as ANQGSEA. The CDR3 length is 14 residues. The CDR3 loop is CSVGEGWLTDTQYF. The CDR3, as DNA: TGCAGCGTGGGGGAAGGGTGGCTGACAGATACGCAGTATTTT.

The CDR3 loop reads CASSFPSAGGGTEAFF. In DNA form, the CDR3 reads TGTGCCAGCAGCTTCCCATCGGCAGGGGGCGGCACTGAAGCTTTCTTT. The genes are TRBV7-2 and TRBJ1-1; 8 bases agree with TRBD1. Germline V gene data show CDR1 as SGHTA and CDR2 as FQGNSA. This CDR3 contains 16 residues. V shed 3 bases and J 4 bases; nucleotides not matched to a gene: 10.

This sequence joins TRBV5-1 and TRBJ2-7, with 7 bases that match TRBD1. V was clipped by 4 bases and J by 2 bases; unmatched bases: 15. This CDR3 has 17 residues. The V gene's germline CDR1 is SGHRS and CDR2 YFSETQ. CDR3 region: CASSLGLRQGPTYEQYF. The DNA for the CDR3 is TGCGCCAGCAGCCTAGGCCTCCGACAGGGTCCAACCTACGAGCAGTACTTC.

This clonotype was seen only once. V is TRBV4-1 and J is TRBJ2-3; D is undetermined. Germline V gene sequence: CDR1 MGHRA, CDR2 YSYEKL. V was cut by 0 bases and J by 8 bases, with 9 bases left in between. There are 13 residues in the CDR3. The CDR3 DNA reads TGCGCCAGCAGCCAAGATGAACTCGGTACGCAGTATTTT. Translating it yields CASSQDELGTQYF.

This chain joins TRBV20-1 and TRBJ1-6, with unresolved D. Germline CDR1 is DFQATT and CDR2 is SNEGSKA (reference sequence). Trimming pared 1 base from V and 2 bases from J, leaving 9 bases between. CDR3 length equals 15 residues. The CDR3 reads CSARAVGTYNSPLHF. The CDR3 region has the DNA TGCAGTGCTAGAGCTGTCGGCACCTATAATTCACCCCTCCACTTT.

CDR3 sequence (DNA): TGTGCCAGCAGCGTAAGTTCGGAACAGCCCCAGCATTTT. Translated, it gives CASSVSSEQPQHF. The chain joins TRBV9 to TRBJ1-5; D is unclear. V was clipped by 1 base and J by 7 bases, with 9 bases between them. The CDR3 has 13 amino acids. Germline V gives CDR1 SGDLS, CDR2 YYNGEE.

The V gene is TRBV25-1, the J gene TRBJ1-2, with TRBD1 identical over 7 bases. Germline values: CDR1 MGHDK, CDR2 SYGVNS. Unmatched junction bases numbered 8, after V lost 6 bases and J lost 4 bases. The CDR3 spans 14 residues. This chain's CDR3 is CASSETGTAYGYTF. The CDR3 nucleotides read TGTGCCAGCAGCGAGACCGGGACAGCCTATGGCTACACCTTC.

The chain couples TRBV20-1 to TRBJ1-2, with a weak D call TRBD1 (6 bases). The ends were cut back, 0 bases at V and 5 bases at J, with 10 bases in the middle. Per germline, CDR1 DFQATT and CDR2 SNEGSKA (reference sequence). The CDR3 is 13 residues long. DNA of the CDR3: TGCAGTGCTAGAGACCCAGGGGAATATGGCTACACCTTC. It yields the protein CSARDPGEYGYTF.

This clonotype was seen more than once but under ten times. The chain joins TRBV7-8 to TRBJ1-4; 9 bases match TRBD1. Germline CDR1 and CDR2: SGHVS and FQNEAQ. With V trimmed by 5 bases and J by 7 bases, 8 bases remained unmatched. This CDR3 is built from 15 residues. The CDR3 bases are TGTGCCAGCAGCGGATTGGGACAGGGAGGTGAAAAACTGTTTTTT. As protein: CASSGLGQGGEKLFF.